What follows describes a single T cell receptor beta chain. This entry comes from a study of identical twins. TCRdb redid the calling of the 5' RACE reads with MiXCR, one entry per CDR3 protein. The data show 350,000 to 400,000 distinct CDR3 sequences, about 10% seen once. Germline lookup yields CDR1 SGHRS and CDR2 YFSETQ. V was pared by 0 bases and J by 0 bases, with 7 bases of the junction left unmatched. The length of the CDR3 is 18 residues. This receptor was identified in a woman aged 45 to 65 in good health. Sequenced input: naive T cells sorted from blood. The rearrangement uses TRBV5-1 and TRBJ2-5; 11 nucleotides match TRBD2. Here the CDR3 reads CASSLELAGAVYQETQYF. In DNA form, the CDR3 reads TGCGCCAGCAGCTTGGAACTAGCGGGAGCCGTTTACCAAGAGACCCAGTACTTC.